Below, 21 T cell receptor beta chains from the same sample are listed, as sequenced in a study of Ad26.COV2.S vaccination and SARS-CoV-2 variants. Treatment: 19 received Ad26.COV2.S at low or high dose, single or two shots; 5 received placebo; per-sample allocation not given. Material that was analyzed had been drawn on day 63 after the first vaccine or placebo injection. Using immunoSEQ multiplex PCR, the repertoire was profiled, and TCRdb retains in-frame clones only, with some absent. The sample shows hundreds of thousands of clones, roughly 80% of them seen only once. The source was peripheral blood, collected in a trial of Ad26.COV2.S vaccine versus placebo. These receptors were obtained from a person between 18 and 65 years old who received the Ad26.COV2.S COVID-19 vaccine or a placebo.

The CDR3 bases are TGTGCCAGCAGAGGGACTAGCGTGACTGAGCAGTTCTTC. Its protein is CASRGTSVTEQFF. This chain links TRBV6-5 with TRBJ2-1; 10 bases align to TRBD2. The J segment lost 9 bases and the V segment lost 6 bases, leaving 5 bases of the junction unmatched. The length of the CDR3 is 13 residues. Per the germline V gene, CDR1 is MNHEY and CDR2 is SVGAGI.

The V call is TRBV7-2, the J call TRBJ2-7; D could derive from TRBD1 or TRBD2 (5 bases each). V was trimmed by 1 base and J by 4 bases, leaving 8 bases between them. There are 13 residues in the CDR3. Germline V gene lookup returns CDR1 SGHTA and CDR2 FQGNSA. The chain's CDR3 is CASSLVGVYEQYF. The CDR3 coding sequence is TGTGCCAGCAGCTTAGTGGGGGTATACGAGCAGTACTTC.

The chain combines TRBV9 with TRBJ2-1; unclear D gene. V gave up 2 bases and J gave up 8 bases, with 14 bases separating them. This CDR3 has 14 residues. Germline values: CDR1 SGDLS, CDR2 YYNGEE. CDR3 DNA sequence: TGTGCCAGCAGCGTCCTTTCGCAGGTTCATGAGCAGTTCTTC. Its translation: CASSVLSQVHEQFF.

This clone occurred a few times. V is TRBV10-1 and J is TRBJ1-2; tentatively, D is TRBD1 (5 bases). V was clipped by 6 bases and J by 0 bases, with 8 bases between them. The CDR3 has 13 amino acids. Germline CDR1 reads WNHNN; CDR2 reads SYGVQD (reference sequence). CDR3 bases: TGCGCCAGCAGCGCAGGGACTAACTATGGCTACACCTTC. Translated: CASSAGTNYGYTF.

The rearrangement uses TRBV6-4 and TRBJ2-3; D possibly matches TRBD1 or TRBD2 (5 bases each). The V end lost 6 bases, the J end lost 4 bases, and 14 bases lay between the germline ends. The CDR3 contains 14 residues. The V gene's germline CDR1 is MRHNA and CDR2 SNTAGT. CDR3 residues: CASRPGPRADTQYF. CDR3 sequence (DNA): TGTGCCAGCAGACCGGGACCCAGGGCAGATACGCAGTATTTT.

This clone was detected only a few times. V gene TRBV15 combines with J gene TRBJ1-3; D might be TRBD1 (5 bases). The CDR3 covers 14 residues. The V and J ends lost 9 bases and 0 bases respectively, with 12 bases between them. Germline-derived CDR1 and CDR2 are LNHNV and YYDKDF (reference sequence). CDR3 nucleotides: TGTGCCACTAGGACCGGGGGCTCTGGAAACACCATATATTTT. Its protein is CATRTGGSGNTIYF. Full variable domain (rest looked up from reference TRBV15 and TRBJ1-3): DAMVIQNPRYQVTQFGKPVTLSCSQTLNHNVMYWYQQKSSQAPKLLFHYYDKDFNNEADTPDNFQSRRPNTSFCFLDIRSPGLGDTAMYLCATRTGGSGNTIYFGEGSWLTVV.

The rearrangement uses TRBV3-1 (or the pseudogene TRBV3-2) and TRBJ2-7; tentative D call: TRBD2 (5 bases). This CDR3 contains 14 residues. V was clipped by 3 bases and J by 5 bases, with 14 bases between them. The germline V gene has CDR1 LGHDT and CDR2 YNNKEL (reference sequence). The CDR3 bases are TGTGCCAGCAGCCACCAGCGGTCCGGGGACGAGCAGTACTTC. Amino acid sequence: CASSHQRSGDEQYF.

This chain links TRBV18 with TRBJ1-2, with 10 bases aligning to TRBD1. The V and J ends lost 6 bases and 1 base, in that order; junction bases with no gene match: 11. The CDR3 has 17 residues. CDR1 and CDR2 (germline): KGHSH, LQKENI. The CDR3 here is CASSLRTGGIDNYGYTF. The CDR3 region has the DNA TGTGCCAGCTCCCTCCGGACAGGGGGGATAGATAACTATGGCTACACCTTC.

This chain links TRBV19 with TRBJ2-1; D ambiguous. Trimming took 5 bases from V and 0 from J, leaving 23 bases between them. The germline V gene has CDR1 LNHDA and CDR2 SQIVND (reference sequence). The CDR3 has 19 residues. The CDR3, as DNA: TGTGCCAGTAGTCCCCTTGGTGGGTGGACGAGGAGCTCCTACAATGAGCAGTTCTTC. Its translation: CASSPLGGWTRSSYNEQFF.

The rearrangement links TRBV24-1 to TRBJ1-1, with D possibly being TRBD1 (5 bases). Germline lookup yields CDR1 KGHDR and CDR2 SFDVKD. The CDR3 has 12 amino acids. Between the trimmed V and J ends, which lost 5 bases and 9 bases, there was a span of 12 bases. CDR3 protein: CATSGDSFQAFF. The DNA for the CDR3 is TGTGCCACCAGTGGTGACAGTTTTCAAGCTTTCTTT.

This chain links TRBV30 with TRBJ1-1; D is undetermined. CDR3 length equals 12 residues. Germline lookup yields CDR1 GTSNPN and CDR2 SVGIG (reference sequence). V was cut by 3 bases and J by 6 bases, with 11 bases left in between. Here the CDR3 reads CAWRWEGAEAFF. CDR3 DNA: TGTGCCTGGAGGTGGGAAGGAGCTGAAGCTTTCTTT. The whole variable domain, remainder taken from reference TRBV30 and TRBJ1-1, is SQTIHQWPATLVQPVGSPLSLECTVEGTSNPNLYWYRQAAGRGLQLLFYSVGIGQISSEVPQNLSASRPQDRQFILSSKKLLLSDSGFYLCAWRWEGAEAFFGQGTRLTVV.

V gene TRBV11-3 combines with J gene TRBJ1-1, with D possibly TRBD1 on 6 matching bases. This CDR3 is 16 amino acids long. Per the germline V gene, CDR1 is SGHNT and CDR2 is YENEEA. The V gene lost 2 bases and the J gene lost 0 bases, with 13 bases spanning the gap. The CDR3 protein is CASSLRPGDMNTEAFF. CDR3 DNA: TGTGCCAGCAGCTTACGGCCGGGGGACATGAACACTGAAGCTTTCTTT.

Note on this clone: Within the sample, other DNA sequences also encode this same CDR3. This rearrangement joins TRBV9 to TRBJ1-5; the D gene is possibly TRBD1 (5 bases). Germline values: CDR1 SGDLS, CDR2 YYNGEE. V dropped 0 bases and J dropped 7 bases, with 11 bases sitting between them. The CDR3 has 14 residues. The CDR3 protein is CASSVGGGLQPQHF. CDR3 DNA sequence: TGTGCCAGCAGCGTAGGCGGGGGACTACAGCCCCAGCATTTT.

The chain joins TRBV5-4 to TRBJ2-3; D uncertain. Germline assignment: CDR1 SGHNT and CDR2 YYREEE (reference sequence). Trimming pared 4 bases from V and 6 bases from J, leaving 12 bases between. The CDR3 covers 13 residues. CDR3 amino acids: CASSPAVVDTQYF. CDR3 in DNA: TGTGCCAGCAGCCCGGCCGTGGTCGATACGCAGTATTTT. Combining the CDR3 with reference TRBV5-4 and TRBJ2-3 gives the whole variable domain ETGVTQSPTHLIKTRGQQVTLRCSSQSGHNTVSWYQQALGQGPQFIFQYYREEENGRGNFPPRFSGLQFPNYSSELNVNALELDDSALYLCASSPAVVDTQYFGPGTRLTVL.

The chain combines TRBV6-5 with TRBJ2-7; no reliable D call. Germline V gene lookup returns CDR1 MNHEY and CDR2 SVGAGI. Trimming removed 0 bases from V and 2 bases from J, with 8 bases in between. The CDR3 is made up of 14 amino acids. CDR3 loop: CASSYSTGTYEQYF. In DNA, the CDR3 is TGTGCCAGCAGTTACTCTACCGGCACCTACGAGCAGTACTTC.

This chain connects TRBV11-2 to TRBJ2-1, with 9 bases matching TRBD2. The junction had 16 bases not matched to a gene; V was cut back by 5 bases and J by 2 bases. The CDR3 consists of 19 residues. Germline assignment: CDR1 SGHAT and CDR2 FQNNGV. CDR3 DNA: TGTGCCAGCAGCACCGCCGGAGGCGGGAGGGCTCGGGCCTACAATGAGCAGTTCTTC. This translates into CASSTAGGGRARAYNEQFF.

This clone was counted once. The chain is built from TRBV5-1 and TRBJ1-4; D not resolved. CDR1 SGHRS and CDR2 YFSETQ come from the germline V gene. Between the trimmed V and J ends, which lost 5 bases and 2 bases, there was a span of 16 bases. The CDR3 contains 16 residues. Written as DNA, the CDR3 is TGCGCCAGCAGGCCTTCCCCGGGTGCCACTAATGAAAAACTGTTTTTT. It translates to CASRPSPGATNEKLFF. Using reference TRBV5-1 and TRBJ1-4 for the parts outside the CDR3, the full variable domain is KAGVTQTPRYLIKTRGQQVTLSCSPISGHRSVSWYQQTPGQGLQFLFEYFSETQRNKGNFPGRFSGRQFSNSRSEMNVSTLELGDSALYLCASRPSPGATNEKLFFGSGTQLSVL.

This chain joins TRBV19 and TRBJ1-1; D is unresolved. Germline CDR1 reads LNHDA; CDR2 reads SQIVND (reference sequence). The CDR3 is 15 residues long. V lost 2 bases and J 1 base, leaving 11 bases between the germline ends. CDR3 amino acids: CASSINAEENTEAFF. The CDR3 DNA follows: TGTGCCAGTAGTATAAATGCGGAGGAGAACACTGAAGCTTTCTTT.

The chain employs TRBV30 and TRBJ1-2; 8 bases fit TRBD1. The CDR3 spans 13 residues. Per the germline V gene, CDR1 is GTSNPN and CDR2 is SVGIG (reference sequence). The V segment lost 4 bases and the J segment 5 bases; nucleotides outside the gene matches: 6. The CDR3 sequence is CAWTKDRVYGYTF. Written as DNA, the CDR3 is TGTGCCTGGACCAAGGACAGGGTGTATGGCTACACCTTC.

This chain joins TRBV11-2 and TRBJ2-2, with D perhaps matching TRBD2 (6 bases). From germline, CDR1 is SGHAT and CDR2 FQNNGV. The CDR3 runs 16 residues. V was trimmed by 2 bases and J by 0 bases, leaving 10 bases between them. CDR3 in amino acids: CASSLTGTSNTGELFF. CDR3 bases: TGTGCCAGCAGCTTAACCGGGACTTCGAACACCGGGGAGCTGTTTTTT.

CDR3 nucleotides: TGCGCCAGCAGCCAAAGAGATGTTGAGGGGTCTGAAGCTTTCTTT. Translating it yields CASSQRDVEGSEAFF. This sequence joins TRBV4-1 and TRBJ1-1, with D possibly being TRBD1 (5 bases). CDR3 length equals 15 residues. Per the germline V gene, CDR1 is MGHRA and CDR2 is YSYEKL. The germline V and J ends were trimmed by 2 bases and 6 bases, with 16 bases remaining between them.